The 20 T cell receptor beta chains below come from one sample, sequenced in a study of Ad26.COV2.S vaccination and SARS-CoV-2 variants. The method was immunoSEQ multiplex PCR; TCRdb's version includes in-frame clones alone and lacks a portion of them. Altogether around 270,000 clones are present, approximately 90% being singletons, with the ten largest covering approximately 3%. Specified treatment: around 19 received Ad26.COV2.S at low or high dose, single or two shots; several received placebo; per-sample allocation not given. Specimens were obtained on day 63 following the first vaccine or placebo injection. Sample: peripheral blood, taken in a trial of Ad26.COV2.S vaccine versus placebo. Every receptor here comes from a person between 18 and 65 years old who received the Ad26.COV2.S COVID-19 vaccine or a placebo.

V gene TRBV7-2 combines with J gene TRBJ2-7; 9 bases agree with TRBD2. V shed 1 base and J 3 bases; nucleotides not matched to a gene: 4. Looked up from germline, CDR1 is SGHTA and CDR2 is FQGNSA. The CDR3 consists of 15 residues. The CDR3 bases are TGTGCCAGCAGCTTAGAGCTAGCGGGGTACTACGAGCAGTACTTC. Translation gives CASSLELAGYYEQYF.

The chain has TRBV21-1 and TRBJ1-5; TRBD1, the table's D call, lacks a check against the DNA. TRBV21-1 is reported as a pseudogene. The CDR3 is 18 amino acids. The chain's CDR3 is CASSKGTGNGIGHQPQHF. The CDR3, as DNA: TGTGCTAGCAGCAAAGGGACAGGGAATGGCATTGGGCATCAGCCCCAGCATTTT.

The CDR3 sequence: CASSASGRAQNEQFF. The DNA for the CDR3 is TGTGCCAGCTCAGCGAGCGGGAGGGCCCAGAATGAGCAGTTCTTC. The chain carries TRBV18 and TRBJ2-1; 10 bases fit TRBD2. The CDR3 totals 15 residues. Losses at the gene ends were 5 bases for V and 7 bases for J; bases not matched to a gene: 8. Germline CDR1 KGHSH, CDR2 LQKENI.

V and J are TRBV11-2 and TRBJ1-1; the D gene is possibly TRBD1 (5 bases). Germline loops: CDR1 SGHAT, CDR2 FQNNGV. Trimming took 5 bases from V and 0 from J, leaving 13 bases between them. CDR3 length: 15 amino acids. CDR3 in amino acids: CASSNRMGLNTEAFF. The CDR3 DNA reads as TGTGCCAGCAGCAATCGAATGGGGCTGAACACTGAAGCTTTCTTT.

In its sample, this clone was seen a few times. This chain links TRBV6-5 with TRBJ2-2; 7 bases are a match to TRBD2. CDR1 is MNHEY and CDR2 is SVGAGI in the germline V gene. CDR3 length: 13 amino acids. V lost 10 bases to trimming and J lost 5 bases; unmatched junction nucleotides: 7. CDR3: CATQREGTGELFF. Here the CDR3 DNA reads TGTGCCACTCAGCGGGAAGGGACCGGGGAGCTGTTTTTT.

The chain is built from TRBV18 and TRBJ2-7; no definite D call. Trimming shortened V by 3 bases and J by 0 bases, and 6 bases separated the two germline ends. The germline gives CDR1 KGHSH, CDR2 LQKENI. This CDR3 region has 13 residues. The chain's CDR3 is CASSPYSSYEQYV. For the CDR3, the DNA is TGTGCCAGCTCACCCTATAGCTCCTACGAGCAGTACGTC.

This clone was detected only once. This chain uses TRBV6-1 with TRBJ1-2; 9 bases agree with TRBD1. This CDR3 has 15 amino acids. CDR1 and CDR2 from the germline V gene are MNHNS and SASEGT. V lost 7 bases, J lost 8 bases, and 14 bases stayed unmatched. The CDR3 sequence is CASTSPQGATEGYTF. CDR3 nucleotide sequence: TGTGCCAGCACCTCACCACAGGGGGCGACGGAGGGCTACACCTTC.

In nucleotides, the CDR3 is TGTGCCAGCAGTCACCAGACAAGCTCCTATAATTCACCCCTCCACTTT. This encodes CASSHQTSSYNSPLHF. The V gene is TRBV27, the J gene TRBJ1-6; no clear D. CDR1 MNHEY and CDR2 SMNVEV come from the germline V gene (reference sequence). V was cut by 5 bases and J by 0 bases, with 11 bases left in between. This CDR3 is 16 amino acids long.

The gene calls are TRBV4-1 and TRBJ2-7; D is perhaps TRBD2 (5 bases). The V gene lost 0 bases and the J gene lost 2 bases, with 11 bases spanning the gap. The germline CDR1 and CDR2 sequences are MGHRA and YSYEKL. The CDR3 totals 15 residues. As DNA, the CDR3 is TGCGCCAGCAGCCAAGATGAAAGCGGTACCTACGAGCAGTACGTC. Its translation: CASSQDESGTYEQYV.

The chain uses TRBV24-1 and TRBJ2-1; 14 bases line up with TRBD2. Germline values: CDR1 KGHDR, CDR2 SFDVKD. The CDR3 is 15 amino acids. Trimming at V came to 3 bases and at J to 10 bases, leaving 4 bases not matched to a gene. CDR3: CATSDPTSGGAEQFF. The DNA for the CDR3 is TGTGCCACCAGTGATCCGACTAGCGGGGGGGCAGAGCAGTTCTTC.

The rearrangement joins TRBV10-3 to TRBJ2-1; D may match TRBD1 or TRBD2 (5 bases each). The CDR3 sequence is 18 residues long. The V and J ends lost 4 bases and 1 base respectively, with 20 bases between them. CDR1 and CDR2 (germline): ENHRY, SYGVKD. CDR3 DNA: TGTGCCATCAGTGTCGACGGTGGGGGTTATTTGTCCTACAATGAGCAGTTCTTC. Translated, it gives CAISVDGGGYLSYNEQFF.

The V call is TRBV5-1, the J call TRBJ1-6; weak D call: TRBD1 (5 bases). Per germline, CDR1 SGHRS and CDR2 YFSETQ. The CDR3 has 15 amino acids. V lost 3 bases and J lost 7, with 14 bases in between. Here the CDR3 reads CASSWRDGTNSPLHF. The CDR3, as DNA: TGCGCCAGCAGCTGGCGGGACGGCACGAATTCACCCCTCCACTTT.

The chain links TRBV7-9 to TRBJ1-4, with D hard to call. V dropped 0 bases and J dropped 8 bases, with 13 bases sitting between them. Germline CDR1 is SEHNR and CDR2 is FQNEAQ (reference sequence). The CDR3 length is 15 residues. The CDR3 loop is CASSLAELLSEKLFF. The CDR3 DNA reads as TGTGCCAGCAGCTTAGCAGAACTGCTAAGCGAAAAACTGTTTTTT.

There are a few counts of this clone. V and J are TRBV5-1 and TRBJ1-3; 7 bases are a match to TRBD1. This CDR3 comprises 18 residues. V lost 3 bases, J lost 0 bases, and 12 bases stayed unmatched. The germline V gene has CDR1 SGHRS and CDR2 YFSETQ. In nucleotides, the CDR3 is TGCGCCAGCAGCTCCGAACCGGGACAGCGAAACTCTGGAAACACCATATATTTT. This gives the protein CASSSEPGQRNSGNTIYF.

The gene calls are TRBV27 and TRBJ2-3; 14 nucleotides match TRBD2. Germline CDR1 reads MNHEY; CDR2 reads SMNVEV (reference sequence). The CDR3 has 15 amino acids. The trim removed 8 bases at V and 6 bases at J, leaving 7 bases unmatched. CDR3 nucleotides: TGTGCCAGCGGTAGACTAGCGGGAGGGGGCGATACGCAGTATTTT. Translating gives CASGRLAGGGDTQYF.

The chain recombines TRBV7-9 with TRBJ1-5; D remains unclear. Trimming pared 5 bases from V and 4 bases from J, leaving 15 bases between. Germline values: CDR1 SEHNR, CDR2 FQNEAQ (reference sequence). CDR3 length equals 15 residues. In nucleotides, the CDR3 is TGTGCCAGCAGCATTGGTCCGGTCGGGAATCAGCCCCAGCATTTT. Its protein product is CASSIGPVGNQPQHF.

The V and J genes are TRBV7-7 and TRBJ2-1; 8 nucleotides line up with TRBD2. J was trimmed by 5 bases and V by 5 bases; bases with no gene match: 8. The CDR3 is 15 residues long. Per the germline V gene, CDR1 is SSHAT and CDR2 is FNYEAQ (reference sequence). In DNA form, the CDR3 reads TGTGCCAGCAGCATATCCGGGACTAGAAACAATGAGCAGTTCTTC. Translation gives CASSISGTRNNEQFF.

The chain employs TRBV7-2 and TRBJ2-3; weak D call: TRBD2 (7 bases). V was trimmed by 5 bases and J by 4 bases, leaving 13 bases between them. Germline lookup yields CDR1 SGHTA and CDR2 FQGNSA. The CDR3 has 14 residues. The CDR3 is CASSPGRGPDTQYF. The CDR3 DNA reads as TGTGCCAGCAGCCCCGGGCGGGGGCCAGATACGCAGTATTTT.

This chain joins TRBV11-1 and TRBJ1-2; 8 bases line up with TRBD1. The CDR3 loop spans 14 amino acids. Germline values: CDR1 SGHAT, CDR2 FQDESV (reference sequence). J was trimmed by 5 bases and V by 5 bases; bases with no gene match: 7. CDR3: CASSEDRGTYGYTF. In nucleotides, the CDR3 is TGTGCCAGCAGCGAAGACAGGGGAACTTATGGCTACACCTTC.

The chain joins TRBV7-2 to TRBJ2-1; 10 nucleotides align to TRBD2. The V gene end was trimmed by 1 base and the J gene end by 11 bases; junction bases not matched to a gene: 11. This CDR3 is 16 amino acids long. Germline-derived CDR1 and CDR2 are SGHTA and FQGNSA. CDR3: CASSLGLASGGEKQFF. The CDR3 coding sequence is TGTGCCAGCAGCTTAGGTCTGGCTAGCGGGGGAGAGAAGCAGTTCTTC.